A selection of T cell receptor beta chains follows, all from one sample in a study of cytomegalovirus exposure and HLA in healthy donors. Assay: immunoSEQ multiplex PCR; the TCRdb copy retains only in-frame clones and omits some. The sample lists roughly 180,000 clones; 80% were seen once. The specimen was PBMCs. Source of these receptors: a man aged 30 to 39 in good health and CMV-seronegative. Both conserved end residues are part of each CDR3. The D gene is left open where the match is weak. Expanded clones get a size class; other rows say once, few or many, or leave the size out.

D	J	V	size	CDR3	DNA
NA	TRBJ2-2	TRBV21-1	NA	CASSKVQREFGELFF	TGTGCCAGCAGCAAGGTCCAGCGGGAGTTCGGGGAGCTGTTTTTT
NA	TRBJ1-5	TRBV28	NA	CASSFRQGGQPQHF	TGTGCCAGCAGTTTCCGGCAGGGTGGTCAGCCCCAGCATTTT
TRBD1	TRBJ2-7	TRBV10-3	NA	CAISGTGLGYEQYF	TGTGCCATCAGCGGGACAGGGTTAGGCTACGAGCAGTACTTC
NA	TRBJ2-1	TRBV15	NA	CATSRQRRGDKRPNEQFF	TGTGCCACCAGCAGACAACGGAGAGGGGACAAGAGACCCAATGAGCAGTTCTTC
TRBD1	TRBJ1-3	TRBV30	NA	CAWSDPDRRNTIYF	TGTGCCTGGAGCGACCCGGACAGGCGAAACACCATATATTTT
NA	TRBJ1-1	TRBV4-1	NA	CASSQGITGNTEAFF	TGCGCCAGCAGCCAAGGGATAACGGGGAACACTGAAGCTTTCTTT
TRBD2	TRBJ2-2	TRBV7-9	NA	CASSSAPGTRNTGELFF	TGTGCCAGCAGCTCCGCCCCCGGGACTAGAAACACCGGGGAGCTGTTTTTT
TRBD2	TRBJ2-7	TRBV6-6	once	CASTSGRGLHEQYF	TGTGCCAGCACTAGCGGGAGGGGGCTCCACGAGCAGTACTTC
NA	TRBJ1-1	TRBV4-3	NA	CASSQEGQFNTEAFF	TGCGCCAGCAGCCAAGAGGGGCAGTTCAACACTGAAGCTTTCTTT
NA	TRBJ2-7	TRBV12-2	NA	CASRLGAAGGTYEQYF	TGTGCAAGTCGCTTAGGAGCAGCGGGAGGGACCTACGAGCAGTACTTC
TRBD2	TRBJ2-1	TRBV4-1	NA	CASSQESLAGGPVDEQFF	TGCGCCAGCAGCCAAGAATCGCTAGCGGGAGGGCCAGTCGATGAGCAGTTCTTC
TRBD2	TRBJ2-1	TRBV10-1	NA	CASSESWASGRLDGEQFF	TGCGCCAGCAGTGAGTCGTGGGCTAGCGGAAGACTAGATGGTGAGCAGTTCTTC
TRBD1	TRBJ1-3	TRBV5-1	NA	CASTLTGGGNTIYF	TGCGCCAGCACCTTGACAGGGGGCGGAAACACCATATATTTT
TRBD2	TRBJ2-7	TRBV7-9	NA	CASSPRLAGALYEQYF	TGTGCCAGCAGCCCCAGACTAGCGGGGGCTTTATACGAGCAGTACTTC
NA	TRBJ2-5	TRBV21-1	NA	CASSLGPGRGQFQETQYF	TGTGCCAGCAGCCTAGGCCCCGGGCGGGGACAGTTCCAAGAGACCCAGTACTTC
TRBD1	TRBJ1-3	TRBV7-8	NA	CASSFQRDRAGNTIYF	TGTGCCAGCAGCTTCCAACGAGACAGGGCTGGAAACACCATATATTTT
TRBD1	TRBJ1-2	TRBV7-2	NA	CASSYTGGASYGYTF	TGTGCCAGCAGCTACACAGGGGGCGCATCCTATGGCTACACCTTC
NA	TRBJ1-1	TRBV7-9	NA	CASSLDFMNTEAFF	TGTGCCAGCAGCTTAGACTTCATGAACACTGAAGCTTTCTTT
TRBD1	TRBJ1-5	TRBV7-9	NA	CASSFVWQGVNQPQHF	TGTGCCAGCAGCTTCGTTTGGCAGGGGGTCAATCAGCCCCAGCATTTT
NA	TRBJ2-7	TRBV30	NA	CAWSKGHGQYF	TGTGCCTGGAGTAAGGGGCATGGGCAGTACTTC
TRBD1	TRBJ1-1	TRBV11-2	NA	CASPGQGGWGAFF	TGTGCCAGCCCCGGACAGGGAGGTTGGGGGGCTTTCTTT
TRBD1	TRBJ2-1	TRBV19	once	CASRDRGSYNEQFF	TGTGCCAGTAGAGACAGGGGCTCCTACAATGAGCAGTTCTTC
TRBD1	TRBJ2-3	TRBV28	NA	CASSPRQGALGYTQYF	TGTGCCAGCAGTCCACGACAGGGGGCTCTTGGGTATACGCAGTATTTT
NA	TRBJ1-1	TRBV28	NA	CASRTGSEAFF	TGTGCCAGCAGAACAGGGTCTGAAGCTTTCTTT
NA	TRBJ2-1	TRBV2	once	CASTPLRLAGGNEQFF	TGTGCCAGCACTCCCTTGAGGCTAGCAGGCGGGAATGAGCAGTTCTTC
TRBD2	TRBJ2-7	TRBV5-8	NA	CASSLGLARYEQYF	TGTGCCAGCAGCTTGGGACTAGCAAGGTACGAGCAGTACTTC
TRBD2	TRBJ2-1	TRBV4-1	NA	CASSQDLAGGYNEQFF	TGCGCCAGCAGCCAAGATTTAGCGGGAGGCTACAATGAGCAGTTCTTC
NA	TRBJ1-6	TRBV28	NA	CASRQNYNSPLHF	TGTGCCAGCCGACAGAATTATAATTCACCCCTCCACTTT
TRBD1	TRBJ1-2	TRBV6-6	NA	CASSPRQGAGDYGYTF	TGTGCCAGCAGTCCGCGACAGGGGGCTGGGGACTATGGCTACACCTTC
NA	TRBJ2-1	TRBV18	NA	CASSPQQAPDNEQFF	TGTGCCAGCTCACCACAACAGGCACCGGACAATGAGCAGTTCTTC
NA	TRBJ2-7	TRBV5-1	NA	CASSSPGSAGKAYEQYF	TGCGCCAGCAGCTCCCCCGGGTCGGCAGGGAAGGCCTACGAGCAGTACTTC
TRBD2	TRBJ2-5	TRBV19	NA	CASSVSGGTSETQYF	TGTGCCAGTAGTGTAAGCGGGGGGACTTCAGAGACCCAGTACTTC
TRBD2	TRBJ2-7	TRBV5-4	NA	CASSLVGGRAYEQYF	TGTGCCAGCAGCTTGGTGGGCGGGAGGGCCTACGAGCAGTACTTC
NA	TRBJ2-2	TRBV5-5	NA	CASSWGTIKTGELFF	TGTGCCAGCAGCTGGGGGACAATTAAGACCGGGGAGCTGTTTTTT
NA	TRBJ2-1	TRBV7-9	NA	CASSLIRRNEQFF	TGTGCCAGCAGCTTAATCCGGAGGAATGAGCAGTTCTTC
TRBD1	TRBJ2-7	TRBV27	NA	CASSTGTGYEQYF	TGTGCCAGCAGCACCGGGACAGGGTACGAGCAGTACTTC
NA	TRBJ1-2	TRBV18	few	CASSPEPAMGGYTF	TGTGCCAGCTCACCGGAACCAGCAATGGGCGGCTACACCTTC
NA	TRBJ2-1	TRBV19	NA	CASSIGLLSSYNEQFF	TGTGCCAGTAGTATAGGCCTCCTGAGCTCCTACAATGAGCAGTTCTTC
TRBD2	TRBJ2-5	TRBV5-1	NA	CASSIPDGGAIETQYF	TGCGCCAGCAGCATCCCCGACGGGGGGGCTATAGAGACCCAGTACTTC
TRBD2	TRBJ2-7	TRBV27	NA	CASSLGLAGVSYEQYF	TGTGCCAGCAGTTTAGGACTAGCGGGAGTATCCTACGAGCAGTACTTC
NA	TRBJ1-1	TRBV7-2	NA	CASSGPQGMNTEAFF	TGTGCCAGCAGCGGCCCCCAGGGGATGAACACTGAAGCTTTCTTT
NA	TRBJ2-1	TRBV5-1	NA	CASSPEGGVRIDEQFF	TGCGCCAGCAGCCCCGAGGGGGGGGTGCGCATCGATGAGCAGTTCTTC
NA	TRBJ2-3	TRBV5-1	NA	CASSLGSSARTDTQYF	TGCGCCAGCAGCTTGGGGTCTAGCGCGCGCACAGATACGCAGTATTTT
TRBD1	TRBJ2-7	TRBV7-8	few	CASSQGQGAFNEQYF	TGTGCCAGCAGCCAAGGACAGGGGGCGTTCAACGAGCAGTACTTC
NA	TRBJ2-3	TRBV4-1	NA	CASSTDGQSTDTQYF	TGCGCCAGCAGCACGGACGGACAGTCCACAGATACGCAGTATTTT
NA	TRBJ2-2	TRBV7-6	NA	CASSLAGGTGELFF	TGTGCCAGCAGCTTAGCGGGGGGAACCGGGGAGCTGTTTTTT
TRBD2	TRBJ2-3	TRBV7-9	NA	CASSPHGGAADTQYF	TGTGCCAGCAGCCCTCACGGGGGGGCTGCAGATACGCAGTATTTT
NA	TRBJ2-5	TRBV7-3	NA	CASSLSSKNRAQETQYF	TGTGCCAGCAGCCTTTCCTCCAAGAACAGGGCTCAAGAGACCCAGTACTTC
NA	TRBJ2-7	TRBV11-2	NA	CASSLSGSARDEQYF	TGTGCCAGCAGCTTAAGTGGGAGCGCCCGCGACGAGCAGTACTTC
TRBD2	TRBJ2-7	TRBV6-5	few	CASSITLGGYEQYF	TGTGCCAGCAGCATTACTCTGGGGGGGTACGAGCAGTACTTC
TRBD2	TRBJ2-1	TRBV4-3	NA	CASSRGTSARNEQFF	TGCGCCAGCAGCCGGGGGACTAGCGCTCGGAATGAGCAGTTCTTC
TRBD2	TRBJ2-5	TRBV9	NA	CASSVSGLAGTIQETQYF	TGTGCCAGCAGCGTATCGGGACTAGCGGGTACGATCCAAGAGACCCAGTACTTC
TRBD2	TRBJ2-4	TRBV19	NA	CASSISGGGRKSAKNIQYF	TGTGCCAGTAGTATTTCCGGGGGGGGAAGGAAATCGGCCAAAAACATTCAGTACTTC
TRBD1	TRBJ1-2	TRBV7-9	NA	CASSLKDRRGIDGYTF	TGTGCCAGCAGCTTAAAGGACAGGAGGGGGATAGATGGCTACACCTTC
TRBD2	TRBJ2-7	TRBV9	NA	CASSRESTSGSWQYF	TGTGCCAGCAGCCGGGAATCGACTAGCGGGAGTTGGCAGTACTTC
NA	TRBJ2-2	TRBV15	NA	CATSSYTGELFF	TGTGCCACCAGCTCCTACACCGGGGAGCTGTTTTTT
NA	TRBJ1-1	TRBV30	few	CAWSVSRVQGQAFF	TGTGCCTGGAGTGTATCTAGGGTGCAGGGCCAAGCTTTCTTT
TRBD2	TRBJ2-3	TRBV4-3	once	CASSQYSGGAFQDTQYF	TGCGCCAGCAGCCAATATAGCGGGGGGGCCTTCCAGGATACGCAGTATTTT
NA	TRBJ2-3	TRBV2	NA	CASSETGLQTRRTDTQYF	TGTGCCAGCAGTGAAACCGGCTTACAGACTAGACGCACAGATACGCAGTATTTT